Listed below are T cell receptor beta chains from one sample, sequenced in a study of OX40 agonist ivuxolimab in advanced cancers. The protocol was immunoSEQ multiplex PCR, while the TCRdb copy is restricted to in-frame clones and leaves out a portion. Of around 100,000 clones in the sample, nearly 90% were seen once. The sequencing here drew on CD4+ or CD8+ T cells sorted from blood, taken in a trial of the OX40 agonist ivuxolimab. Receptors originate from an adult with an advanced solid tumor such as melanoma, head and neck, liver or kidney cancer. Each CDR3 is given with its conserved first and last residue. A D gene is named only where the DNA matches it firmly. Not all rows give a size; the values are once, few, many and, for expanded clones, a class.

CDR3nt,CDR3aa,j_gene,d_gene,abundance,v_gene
TGTGCCAGCACCCCGAAGGGACAACCCGGGGAGCTGTTTTTT,CASTPKGQPGELFF,TRBJ2-2,NA,NA,TRBV7-6
TGTGCCAGCAGCGTAGCTGGGAGCAACACTGAAGCTTTCTTT,CASSVAGSNTEAFF,TRBJ1-1,NA,NA,TRBV9
TGTGCCAGCAGAGCCGCAGGGACTCGATTACAGCCCCAGCATTTT,CASRAAGTRLQPQHF,TRBJ1-5,NA,NA,TRBV28
TGTGCCAGCAGCTTGGGGCGACAGGGCAAATACAATGAGCAGTTCTTC,CASSLGRQGKYNEQFF,TRBJ2-1,TRBD1,NA,TRBV5-8
TGTGCCAGCAGCCAAGATAGGAGGACAGGGCGGTTCTTC,CASSQDRRTGRFF,TRBJ2-1,TRBD1,once,TRBV14
TGCGCCAGCAGCCTCCTCCCGGACAGCATGAACACTGAAGCTTTCTTT,CASSLLPDSMNTEAFF,TRBJ1-1,NA,NA,TRBV5-1
TGTGCCAGCGGCCGGGACAGGGCTTCCTACGAGCAGTACTTC,CASGRDRASYEQYF,TRBJ2-7,TRBD1,NA,TRBV5-6
TGTGCCAGCAGCTTCTCCCGCAGGGGAAACTATGGCTACACCTTC,CASSFSRRGNYGYTF,TRBJ1-2,NA,NA,TRBV5-4
TGCGCCAGCAGCTCCTTAGGTCCCTACAATGAGCAGTTCTTC,CASSSLGPYNEQFF,TRBJ2-1,NA,NA,TRBV5-1
TGTGCCAGCACCCCCCTTCATCGTTCCAGGAATAGCGGGCAAAACACCATATATTTT,CASTPLHRSRNSGQNTIYF,TRBJ1-3,NA,NA,TRBV28
TGTGCCAGCAGCGTGACGGTACGCGGGGAGCTGTTTTTT,CASSVTVRGELFF,TRBJ2-2,NA,NA,TRBV9
TGTGCCAGCAGCCCCCAGGGACTTCTAGGCACAGATACGCAGTATTTT,CASSPQGLLGTDTQYF,TRBJ2-3,NA,NA,TRBV7-9
TGTGCCAGCAGCGGGGACCCAACCCTACCCTACGAGCAGTACTTC,CASSGDPTLPYEQYF,TRBJ2-7,NA,NA,TRBV2
TGTGCCAGCAGCAATAGCGGGAGCTCCTACGAGCAGTACTTC,CASSNSGSSYEQYF,TRBJ2-7,TRBD2,once,TRBV14
TGTGCCAGTAGCGAGTTGACGGGGGCTTTAGGTAATGAGCAGTTCTTC,CASSELTGALGNEQFF,TRBJ2-1,NA,NA,TRBV19
TGCGCCAGCAGCTTTACAGGGGCCGGGGAGCTGTTTTTT,CASSFTGAGELFF,TRBJ2-2,TRBD1,NA,TRBV5-1
TGTGCCAGCAGTAATCCCATAGGGACGCAGCCCCAGCATTTT,CASSNPIGTQPQHF,TRBJ1-5,NA,NA,TRBV6-1
TGTGCCATCAGTGAGTTCGTGGGAGCGGCCTACGAGCAGTACTTC,CAISEFVGAAYEQYF,TRBJ2-7,NA,NA,TRBV10-3
TGTGCCAGTAGCCAAGACACTGAAGCTTTCTTT,CASSQDTEAFF,TRBJ1-1,NA,NA,TRBV19
TGTGCCACGCACGTTCCTAGCGGGGCCTCCGATACGCAGTATTTT,CATHVPSGASDTQYF,TRBJ2-3,TRBD2,NA,TRBV7-3
TGTGCCAGCAGCCTAACTCCAGCAGGGACAACCTTCTACGAGCAGTACTTC,CASSLTPAGTTFYEQYF,TRBJ2-7,NA,NA,TRBV7-9
TGCGCCAGCAGCTTAGGACAGAGTAATCAGCCCCAGCATTTT,CASSLGQSNQPQHF,TRBJ1-5,NA,NA,TRBV5-1
TGTGCCAGCAGCTTCACTGGAGGAGCACACTACGAGCAGTACTTC,CASSFTGGAHYEQYF,TRBJ2-7,NA,once,TRBV7-9
TGTGCCAGCAGTCGACAGGATAGCTCCTACGAGCAGTACTTC,CASSRQDSSYEQYF,TRBJ2-7,NA,NA,TRBV27
TGTGCCAGCAGTGTAGGCGGACAGGGGATGAATGAGCAGTTCTTC,CASSVGGQGMNEQFF,TRBJ2-1,TRBD1,NA,TRBV6-1
TGTGCCAGCGGGCCGTGGACCTCCCAAGGCGAGCAGTACTTC,CASGPWTSQGEQYF,TRBJ2-7,NA,NA,TRBV6-5
TGCGCCAGCAGCTTGGGCGCAGGGGGCTACAATGAGCAGTTCTTC,CASSLGAGGYNEQFF,TRBJ2-1,TRBD1,NA,TRBV5-1
TGTGCCAGCAGTCCCGCGGGGGGCGCACCGGATACGCAGTATTTT,CASSPAGGAPDTQYF,TRBJ2-3,TRBD2,NA,TRBV6-6
TGTGCCAGCAGCTTATTCCGGGGGGGCAGGAACACCATATATTTT,CASSLFRGGRNTIYF,TRBJ1-3,NA,NA,TRBV11-2
TGCAGCGTGGGGGTTAGGCGGGCCTACAATGAGCAGTTCTTC,CSVGVRRAYNEQFF,TRBJ2-1,NA,NA,TRBV29-1
TGTGCCAGCTCACTTACTGACAGTCTCCTTGGGTATGGCTACACCTTC,CASSLTDSLLGYGYTF,TRBJ1-2,NA,NA,TRBV18
TGTGCCATCAGTGAGAACAGGGGTGGCCCCATGCGGGAGCTGTTTTTT,CAISENRGGPMRELFF,TRBJ2-2,TRBD1,NA,TRBV10-3
TGCGCCAGCAGCTTGATGACTAGCGGGAGGGCAGGCGAGCAGTACTTC,CASSLMTSGRAGEQYF,TRBJ2-7,TRBD2,NA,TRBV5-1
TGTGCCAGCAGCTTGGCCAGAGTAGCGGGAGATTACGGGTACTTC,CASSLARVAGDYGYF,TRBJ2-7,TRBD2,NA,TRBV5-6
TGTGCCAGCAGTGAGATTGGACAGCCGGCCTACGAGCAGTACTTC,CASSEIGQPAYEQYF,TRBJ2-7,NA,NA,TRBV25-1
TGCAGCGTTGCGGGGGCGGGAACGGAAGAGACCCAGTACTTC,CSVAGAGTEETQYF,TRBJ2-5,NA,NA,TRBV29-1
TGTGCCAGCAGCCCCACAGTGGCTTCCTACGAGCAGTACTTC,CASSPTVASYEQYF,TRBJ2-7,NA,NA,TRBV6-4
TGTGCCAGCAGTGAAGCAGGGGGAGCCCATCAGCCCCAGCATTTT,CASSEAGGAHQPQHF,TRBJ1-5,NA,NA,TRBV6-1
TGTGCCAGCGGGGGGGCTCCTAATGAAAAACTGTTTTTT,CASGGAPNEKLFF,TRBJ1-4,NA,NA,TRBV28
TGTGCCAGCAGCTTAATTGGGGGCTCAAACACCGGGGAGCTGTTTTTT,CASSLIGGSNTGELFF,TRBJ2-2,NA,NA,TRBV7-6
TGTGCCGCGACGGACAGGGAATATCAGCCCCAGCATTTT,CAATDREYQPQHF,TRBJ1-5,TRBD1,NA,TRBV10-3
TGCAGCGTTGAAGATCGGCGCGGAGATACGCAGTATTTT,CSVEDRRGDTQYF,TRBJ2-3,NA,NA,TRBV29-1
TGTGCCTGGAGTGCTGGACAGAGTAATCAGCCCCAGCATTTT,CAWSAGQSNQPQHF,TRBJ1-5,NA,NA,TRBV30
TGTGCCAGTAGTACCGGACCTGGCAATTCACCCCTCCACTTT,CASSTGPGNSPLHF,TRBJ1-6,NA,NA,TRBV27
TGTGCCTGGACCAAGGCTGGGGCCAACGTCCTGACTTTC,CAWTKAGANVLTF,TRBJ2-6,NA,NA,TRBV30
TGCGCCAGCAGTCAAGGGACAGGATGGGGGACTGAAGCTTTCTTT,CASSQGTGWGTEAFF,TRBJ1-1,TRBD1,NA,TRBV23-1
TGTGCCATCAGGACACCAGGGGGCCTTAACACCGGGGAGCTGTTTTTT,CAIRTPGGLNTGELFF,TRBJ2-2,TRBD1,NA,TRBV10-3
TGTGCCTGGAGTGTAAACGGCGACATGGCCCAGCATTTT,CAWSVNGDMAQHF,TRBJ1-5,NA,NA,TRBV30
TGTGCCAGCAGCCCTCTCACCGTTAGCACAGATACGCAGTATTTT,CASSPLTVSTDTQYF,TRBJ2-3,NA,NA,TRBV11-2
TGTGCCAGCAGCTTAGGTGCCCTCCGAGACTATGGCTACACCTTC,CASSLGALRDYGYTF,TRBJ1-2,NA,once,TRBV11-2
TGTGCCAAACGGACAGGTGACATAGTCTATGGCTACACCTTC,CAKRTGDIVYGYTF,TRBJ1-2,TRBD1,NA,TRBV28
TGTGCGGGTACAGGGGCCTACGAGCAGTACTTC,CAGTGAYEQYF,TRBJ2-7,TRBD1,few,TRBV2
TGTGCCAGTACCCACTCATCGCGCCGTAATTCACCCCTCCACTTT,CASTHSSRRNSPLHF,TRBJ1-6,NA,NA,TRBV19
TGTGCCAGCAGTTTATCCGGGACAGTGGGCAATGAGCAGTTCTTC,CASSLSGTVGNEQFF,TRBJ2-1,TRBD1,NA,TRBV6-5
TGTGCCAGCTCATCGGATGGTCCTAGCGGGAGCGAGCAGTACTTC,CASSSDGPSGSEQYF,TRBJ2-7,TRBD2,once,TRBV18
TGTGCCAGCAGTGAGGCAGGCAGCTCCTACGAGCAGTACTTC,CASSEAGSSYEQYF,TRBJ2-7,NA,NA,TRBV6-1
TGTGCCAGCAGGCCCGGGGCAGCCTCAGGGGGTCAGCCCCAGCATTTT,CASRPGAASGGQPQHF,TRBJ1-5,TRBD1,once,TRBV27
TGTGCCAGCAGTTACGGGACAGGGGAATCTGGCTACACCTTC,CASSYGTGESGYTF,TRBJ1-2,TRBD1,NA,TRBV6-6
TGTGCCAGCGGGCACGAGCAGTACTTC,CASGHEQYF,TRBJ2-7,NA,NA,TRBV7-9